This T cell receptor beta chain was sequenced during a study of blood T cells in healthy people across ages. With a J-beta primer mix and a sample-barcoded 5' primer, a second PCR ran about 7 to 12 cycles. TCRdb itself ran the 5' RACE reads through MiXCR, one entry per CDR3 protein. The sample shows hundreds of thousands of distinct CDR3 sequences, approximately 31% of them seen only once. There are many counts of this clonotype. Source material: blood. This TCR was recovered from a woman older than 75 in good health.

CDR3 nucleotide sequence: TGTGCCAGCAGCTTACGACTTGAAGCTTTCTTT. Protein: CASSLRLEAFF. This chain links TRBV7-2 with TRBJ1-1; D gene unclear. Looked up from germline, CDR1 is SGHTA and CDR2 is FQGNSA. The length of the CDR3 is 11 residues. Trimming removed 2 bases at V and 7 bases at J, with 5 bases between. Variable domain in full (rest from reference TRBV7-2 and TRBJ1-1): GAGVSQSPSNKVTEKGKDVELRCDPISGHTALYWYRQSLGQGLEFLIYFQGNSAPDKSGLPSDRFSAERTGGSVSTLTIQRTQQEDSAVYLCASSLRLEAFFGQGTRLTVV.